This T cell receptor (beta chain) was recorded in a study of blood T cell repertoires in COVID-19. As for the study in general: Two negative PCRs, clearance, or symptom resolution had been documented for recovered Cohort 3 donors. T cells, B-cell-depleted T cells, or PBMCs provided the cDNA or gDNA that served as material.

This clone appeared once. Between the trimmed V and J ends, which lost 4 bases and 5 bases, there was a span of 9 bases. The CDR3 contains 12 residues. Germline CDR1 MGHRA, CDR2 YSYEKL. Participants were aged about 18 to 100 years from approximately 25 US areas. Repertoires were generated with immunoSEQ multiplex PCR, while TCRdb's copy carries only in-frame clones and drops some. This sample has under 200,000 clones, with 70% to 90% found just once. The TCR comes from a woman in her 40s in a cohort exposed to, infected with or recovered from COVID-19 (not recorded which). Sequenced material: PBMCs or T cells enriched from blood (not recorded which). This chain joins TRBV4-1 and TRBJ2-7; D not resolved. CDR3 loop: CASSRASDEQYF. The CDR3, as DNA: TGCGCCAGCAGCCGGGCGAGTGACGAGCAGTACTTC.